Below are 7 T cell receptor beta chains sequenced from a single sample in a study of cytomegalovirus exposure and HLA in healthy donors. Both 60 Vbeta primers and 13 Jbeta primers went into the PCR. Sequencing was performed with immunoSEQ multiplex PCR; in TCRdb, only in-frame clones are kept and a portion is missing. The table lists fewer than 200,000 clones, around 79% of them singletons. Sample: PBMCs. These receptors were collected from a woman in her forties in good health and CMV-seronegative.

This clone has a single count. The junction and the germline gene differ at one end; a read error may be behind it. The CDR3 sequence is CASSKGQPSNNEQFF. CDR3 DNA sequence: TGTGCCAGTAGTAAGGGACAGCCCTCCAACAATGAGCAGTTCTTC. The chain uses TRBV19 and TRBJ2-1, with TRBD1 matching 7 bases. This CDR3 is built from 15 residues. Per the germline V gene, CDR1 is LNHDA and CDR2 is SQIVND (reference sequence).

The V gene is TRBV11-3, the J gene TRBJ2-3, with 8 bases that match TRBD1. Per germline, CDR1 SGHNT and CDR2 YENEEA. This CDR3 region has 17 residues. V was pared by 5 bases and J by 1 base, with 11 bases of the junction left unmatched. The CDR3 DNA sequence: TGTGCCAGCAGCCTAGGCAACAGGGGGATTCGCACAGATACGCAGTATTTT. This sequence encodes CASSLGNRGIRTDTQYF.

This rearrangement joins TRBV19 to TRBJ2-2, with D possibly being TRBD1 (6 bases). This CDR3 spans 15 amino acids. The germline V and J ends were trimmed by 0 bases and 5 bases, with 10 bases remaining between them. Germline loops: CDR1 LNHDA, CDR2 SQIVND (reference sequence). The DNA of the CDR3 is TGTGCCAGTAGTATAGATCGGACAGTGACCGGGGAGCTGTTTTTT. This sequence encodes CASSIDRTVTGELFF.

The rearrangement uses TRBV6-1 and TRBJ1-2; D gene unclear. CDR3 length: 13 residues. The germline CDR1 and CDR2 sequences are MNHNS and SASEGT. Trimming shortened V by 1 base and J by 5 bases, and 8 bases separated the two germline ends. In nucleotides, the CDR3 is TGTGCCAGCAGTGAAGGAGGATCTTATGGCTACACCTTC. Protein sequence: CASSEGGSYGYTF.

The genes are TRBV7-9 and TRBJ1-4, with D perhaps TRBD1 (5 bases). The CDR3 contains 15 residues. CDR1 and CDR2 from the germline V gene are SEHNR and FQNEAQ (reference sequence). V dropped 5 bases and J dropped 9 bases, with 19 bases sitting between them. This CDR3 reads CASSPTGLVEKKLFF. DNA of the CDR3: TGTGCCAGCAGCCCAACGGGACTGGTAGAAAAAAAACTGTTTTTT.

The V call is TRBV5-6, the J call TRBJ2-3, with 10 nucleotides matching TRBD2. CDR1 and CDR2 from the germline V gene are SGHDT and YYEEEE. The CDR3 has 15 amino acids. The trim removed 0 bases at V and 7 bases at J, leaving 5 bases unmatched. The CDR3 nucleotides read TGTGCCAGCAGCTTGGCTAGCGGGGGACGGTATACGCAGTATTTT. It specifies CASSLASGGRYTQYF.

The chain carries TRBV4-3 and TRBJ1-2; D is unclear. Germline CDR1 is LGHNA and CDR2 is YSLEER. This CDR3 has 14 amino acids. Trimming removed 3 bases at V and 7 bases at J, with 15 bases between. CDR3 protein: CASSHTVPGSGYTF. The CDR3 DNA sequence: TGCGCCAGCAGCCACACCGTGCCGGGGAGTGGCTACACCTTC.